The rows below give T cell receptor beta chains drawn from one sample of a study of cytomegalovirus exposure and HLA in healthy donors. Only in-frame clones appear in the TCRdb table, and some are missing; sequencing was by immunoSEQ multiplex PCR. This table has tens of thousands of clones, 87% appearing once. Sequencing input: PBMCs. The receptors stem from a boy aged 10-17 years in good health and CMV-seronegative. The CDR3 runs from the conserved cysteine through the conserved F or W. D genes are given only for firm matches. The size of a clone is reported for some rows only, either as once, few or many, or as a class for expanded clones.

size	V	J	D	DNA	CDR3
-	TRBV18	TRBJ1-3	TRBD1	TGTGCCAGCTCACCCCAACGGGGGACAGGGTCAGGAAACACCATATATTTT	CASSPQRGTGSGNTIYF
-	TRBV19	TRBJ1-3	-	TGTGCCAGTTTGAGATCCGTTAGCTCTGGAAACACCATATATTTT	CASLRSVSSGNTIYF
-	TRBV28	TRBJ1-6	TRBD1	TGTGCCAGCAGTCTGGGGACAGTCGATTCACCCCTCCACTTT	CASSLGTVDSPLHF
-	TRBV6-5	TRBJ2-5	-	TGTGCCAGCAGCCCCGGACAGTGGTACCAAGAGACCCAGTACTTC	CASSPGQWYQETQYF
-	TRBV5-1	TRBJ1-1	-	TGCGCCAGCAGCTTGTTGTCAGGGGAAGGTGATGCTTTCTTT	CASSLLSGEGDAFF
-	TRBV7-8	TRBJ1-5	-	TGTGCCAGCAGCTTAGGAGACAGTTGGTATAGCAATCAGCCCCAGCATTTT	CASSLGDSWYSNQPQHF
-	TRBV6-5	TRBJ2-3	TRBD1	TGTGCCAGCACCCCGGACAGGTTTATACCAGATACGCAGTATTTT	CASTPDRFIPDTQYF
once	TRBV19	TRBJ2-7	TRBD2	TGTGCCAGTAGTAAAGGTAGCGGGGGGGGGAACTACGAGCAGTACTTC	CASSKGSGGGNYEQYF
once	TRBV21-1	TRBJ2-7	-	TGTGCCAGCAGTGACAGCTACGAGCAGTACTTC	CASSDSYEQYF
-	TRBV2	TRBJ2-7	TRBD1	TGTGCCAGCAGACCCGGGACAGGCTCCTACGAGCAGTACTTC	CASRPGTGSYEQYF
-	TRBV5-4	TRBJ1-5	-	TGTGCCAGTAGCCACAAGGCGGGCAGGGACTTAGGAAATCAGCCCCAGCATTTT	CASSHKAGRDLGNQPQHF
once	TRBV18	TRBJ1-5	-	TGTGCCAGCTCACCGCTGCAGTCTTATCAGCCCCAGCATTTT	CASSPLQSYQPQHF
-	TRBV5-4	TRBJ2-2	-	TGTGCCAGCAGCGATCTACCCCCTCCTGCCAACACCGGGGAGCTGTTTTTT	CASSDLPPPANTGELFF
-	TRBV27	TRBJ2-7	-	TGTGCCACCGAGATCAGGGCGGATGAGTACTTC	CATEIRADEYF
-	TRBV5-4	TRBJ2-3	TRBD2	TGTGCCAGCAGCTTGGAGACTAGCGGTTACACAGATACGCAGTATTTT	CASSLETSGYTDTQYF
-	TRBV19	TRBJ1-2	-	TGTGCCAGTAGTACCCAGGACACCGAAGGCTATGGCTACACCTTC	CASSTQDTEGYGYTF
once	TRBV18	TRBJ1-4	TRBD1	TGTGCCAGCTCACCCTCGAGCAGGGGGCATGAAAAACTGTTTTTT	CASSPSSRGHEKLFF
-	TRBV19	TRBJ1-3	-	TGTGCCAGTAGTATAGTCGGAGGCGGAAACACCATATATTTT	CASSIVGGGNTIYF
-	TRBV5-4	TRBJ1-1	TRBD1	TGTGCCAGCAGCCAACCGTCCGCCGGGACAGGGCTGATCAGCGCTTTCTTT	CASSQPSAGTGLISAFF
-	TRBV5-8	TRBJ1-5	TRBD1	TGTGCCAGCAGTTGGACAGGGAGCAATCAGCCCCAGCATTTT	CASSWTGSNQPQHF
-	TRBV29-1	TRBJ2-7	TRBD1	TGCAGCGTTGCACAGGGGGCAGGTTCCTACGAGCAGTACTTC	CSVAQGAGSYEQYF
-	TRBV11-1	TRBJ2-7	-	TGTGCCAGCAGCTTACAACAGAGCTCCTACGAGCAGTACTTC	CASSLQQSSYEQYF
-	TRBV5-1	TRBJ2-7	TRBD1	TGCGCCAGCAGCATGACAGGGGTTTCCTACGAGCAGTACTTC	CASSMTGVSYEQYF
-	TRBV28	TRBJ1-5	TRBD1	TGTGCCAGCAGCCGGAGACAGGGCAGCAATCAGCCCCAGCATTTT	CASSRRQGSNQPQHF
-	TRBV11-2	TRBJ1-2	TRBD1	TGTGCCAGCAGCTTTAGGCAGGGGGCTTCCAAGGCTGGCTACACCTTC	CASSFRQGASKAGYTF
once	TRBV4-1	TRBJ2-1	TRBD2	TGCGCCAGCAGCCAAGATCTTTCGCAACTAGCGTTACACAATGAGCAGTTCTTC	CASSQDLSQLALHNEQFF
-	TRBV19	TRBJ1-2	-	TGTGCCAGTAGTGGAGTCCTCCGGTATGGCTACACCTTC	CASSGVLRYGYTF
-	TRBV4-1	TRBJ2-5	TRBD2	TGCGCCAGCAGCCAGCCCGGGACTAGCTCAGAGACCCAGTACTTC	CASSQPGTSSETQYF
-	TRBV10-3	TRBJ2-1	TRBD2	TGTGCCATCAGTGAGTCGGCGGGGGGCAATAATGAGCAGTTCTTC	CAISESAGGNNEQFF
-	TRBV5-8	TRBJ1-5	TRBD1	TGTGCCAGCAGCCGGGACAGGGAAAATCAGCCCCAGCATTTT	CASSRDRENQPQHF
-	TRBV28	TRBJ1-3	-	TGTGCCAGCAGGCGGCATGACACCATATATTTT	CASRRHDTIYF
-	TRBV7-9	TRBJ1-6	-	TGTGCCAGCAGCTCCACGGGGGGGGATTCACCCCTCCACTTT	CASSSTGGDSPLHF
-	TRBV7-2	TRBJ1-6	-	TGTGCCAGCACTGCGCAACGGGGGGCAGCTGGGGCACCCCTCCACTTT	CASTAQRGAAGAPLHF
-	TRBV10-3	TRBJ1-1	-	TGTGCCATCAGTACTGGGGAGACGAACACTGAAGCTTTCTTT	CAISTGETNTEAFF
-	TRBV6-5	TRBJ2-1	TRBD2	TGTGCCAGCAGTACACTAGCGACCTCCTACAATGAGCAGTTCTTC	CASSTLATSYNEQFF
-	TRBV11-2	TRBJ1-3	-	TGTGCCAGCAGCGCCTCGGGGGCTGGAAACACCATATATTTT	CASSASGAGNTIYF
-	TRBV10-3	TRBJ2-1	TRBD2	TGTGCCATCAGTGAGTCGGGTGCGGGGGAGTTCTTC	CAISESGAGEFF
-	TRBV2	TRBJ1-6	-	TGTGCCAGCAGGAGGACAGTGAATTCACCCCTCCACTTT	CASRRTVNSPLHF